Below, one T cell receptor beta chain is given with its context. This clonotype was detected a few times. Its antigen is currently not known. The input lacks base qualities; no much larger clone sits a single base away. The data belong to a study of quantifying T cell responses using KT2 cells (dated by TCRdb to 2017 to 2019). For the study in its entirety: RNA was DNase-treated and reverse transcribed with TCR alpha and beta constant-region primers, mostly using SuperScript III. Under optimum conditions, the efficiency of the T4 ligation step was estimated to be more than 8%. To avoid over-amplification, PCR2 was carried out as a SYBR Green qPCR and halted once a predetermined fluorescence threshold was reached.

Libraries were prepared through UMI-ligation and nested PCR. A single-stranded oligonucleotide bearing the Illumina SP2 sequence and a UMI was ligated to the 3' end of the cDNA with T4 RNA ligase 1. PCR1 was run for approximately 4 cycles (98 degrees C for 15 s, 69 degrees C for 30 s, 72 degrees C for 40 s), and an equimolar mix of RC1.1 and RC1.2, covering TRBC1 and TRBC2, was used as the beta primer. Starting at PCR2, TCR alpha and beta chains were handled separately, and sample indices and Illumina adaptors were added. Placed after an 8-base spacer, the UMI was made up of 12 random nucleotides arranged as two hexamers with a spacer between them. Libraries were sequenced on an Illumina MiSeq using v2 2x251 paired-end chemistry, with 11 to 13 samples typically included per run. To increase diversity, roughly 4.5-7.5% PhiX DNA was added to each sequencing library. From the authors' description of their analysis: bcl2fastq converted raw reads to FASTQ, and Demultiplexor demultiplexed the reads by dual indices. V and J genes were assigned by Decombinator through tag matching that permitted a single base-pair mismatch. Collapsinator used UMIs to correct both sequencing errors and frequency errors arising from PCR heterogeneity. CDR3Translator converted Decombinator identifiers to nucleotide sequence, translated to amino acids, and extracted CDR3 using C- and N-terminal motifs. Each distinct KT2 TCR was counted as a cluster of KT2 sequences sharing one unique molecular identifier. TCRdb reprocessed the public reads (quality trimming at Q25 with fastp, clone calling with MiXCR) and kept in-frame beta chains. CDR3 protein sequences are deduplicated, and each keeps its most common genes and DNA. The authors' filters were not applied to this entry. This sample comprises approximately 57,000 distinct CDR3 sequences, 10% to 15% of them detected only once. Clones ranked in the top ten supply around 9.9% of the sample.

General study outcomes and caveats: KT2 sequences were still detected at the lowest spike-in tested, roughly one KT2 cell per 100,000 PBMC. Saturation was seen in the detection of KT2 sequences when very high numbers of KT2 cells were spiked in. Counts of KT2 alpha and beta sequences scaled linearly with input KT2 cell number over several orders of magnitude. The study did not include a side-by-side comparison of this pipeline with other TCR sequencing techniques.

To test the sensitivity and accuracy of the pipeline, known numbers of KT2, a T cell clone whose TCR had already been sequenced, were spiked into unfractionated PBMC. A range of KT2-to-PBMC ratios was produced by mixing KT2 cells with a fixed number of PBMC. The germline V gene yields LGHNT for CDR1 and FRNRAP for CDR2. V loses 7 bases, J loses 9 bases, and the germline ends lie 21 bases apart. There are 14 amino acids in the CDR3, from cysteine to phenylalanine inclusive. Just CDR3 DNA is preserved here, 42 bases in frame from base 1. The sample consisted of PBMCs spiked with cells of the T cell clone KT2. This sequence originates from a human donor. Recombination joined TRBV12-5 with TRBJ2-5; the D gene is perhaps TRBD1 or TRBD2, as each covers 5 bases. The CDR3 corresponds to CASDSGALGTAQYF. The nucleotides read TGTGCTAGTGACTCCGGGGCCCTCGGGACGGCCCAGTACTTC.